These T cell receptor beta chains were read from a single sample in a study of cytomegalovirus exposure and HLA in healthy donors. Repertoires were generated with immunoSEQ multiplex PCR, while TCRdb's copy carries only in-frame clones and drops some. The repertoire consists of about 160,000 clones, with 65% to 85% occurring once and the leading ten covering 2.5% to 3.5%. Sequenced input: PBMCs. These receptors all stem from a woman in her fifties or sixties in good health and CMV-seropositive. Each CDR3 is given with its conserved first and last residue. A D gene is named only where the DNA matches it firmly. Clone size is given for some rows only: seen once, a few or many times, or a class if the clone is expanded.

cdr3_nt	cdr3_aa	d_call	v_call	j_call	clone_size
TGTGCCAGCAGCTTCGGACAGGGGGCGCGGAACTATGGCTACACCTTC	CASSFGQGARNYGYTF	TRBD1	TRBV5-6	TRBJ1-2	-
TGTGCCAGCAGTCTGGATAACAGGGTGAAAAGCGGAAACACCATATATTTT	CASSLDNRVKSGNTIYF	-	TRBV2	TRBJ1-3	once
TGTGCCAGCAGCTTTAATTCAGGGTTGAACACTGAAGCTTTCTTT	CASSFNSGLNTEAFF	-	TRBV5-4	TRBJ1-1	-
TGTGCCAGCACCGGGTTGAACACTGAAGCTTTCTTT	CASTGLNTEAFF	-	TRBV2	TRBJ1-1	few
TGTGCCATCAGACTACTCGCCCTGCTGGGGACAGGGGGCCAGACTCCATATGGCTACACCTTC	CAIRLLALLGTGGQTPYGYTF	TRBD1	TRBV10-3	TRBJ1-2	few
TGTGCCAGCAGCGGGTCTAGAGCTGAAGCTTTCTTT	CASSGSRAEAFF	-	TRBV2	TRBJ1-1	-
TGTGCCAGCAGTTACGGGACAGGGGTAGGTCAGCCCCAGCATTTT	CASSYGTGVGQPQHF	TRBD1	TRBV6-6	TRBJ1-5	-
TGCGCCAGCAGCGAATGGACAGGAACCGGGGAGCTGTTTTTT	CASSEWTGTGELFF	TRBD1	TRBV5-1	TRBJ2-2	few
TGTGCCAGCAGTACAACAGGGGGACGGCGAGAGACCCAGTACTTC	CASSTTGGRRETQYF	TRBD1	TRBV6-1	TRBJ2-5	-
TGTGCCAGCAGTTCGGACAGGGCGGGGCAGTACTTC	CASSSDRAGQYF	TRBD1	TRBV27	TRBJ2-7	once
TGCGCCAGCAGCTTGGCAGGGGCGCGTTTTGGAAACACCATATATTTT	CASSLAGARFGNTIYF	-	TRBV5-1	TRBJ1-3	-
TGCGCCAGCAGCCGCGAAACCGGCAGGAGGAGCAATCAGCCCCAGCATTTT	CASSRETGRRSNQPQHF	-	TRBV4-1	TRBJ1-5	-
TGCGCCAGCAGCTTGGATAGCGGGGGGGTCGGGTATACGCAGTATTTT	CASSLDSGGVGYTQYF	TRBD2	TRBV5-1	TRBJ2-3	-
TGCGCCAGCAGCTTAACAGGGACGTCCGCTAACTATGGCTACACCTTC	CASSLTGTSANYGYTF	-	TRBV5-1	TRBJ1-2	-
TGTGCCAGTAGTATATTGAGGAGCGGGGCGGCTGAGCAGTTCTTC	CASSILRSGAAEQFF	TRBD2	TRBV19	TRBJ2-1	few
TGTGCCAGCAGTCCGGGACAGGGGGCGCAATATGGCTACACCTTC	CASSPGQGAQYGYTF	TRBD1	TRBV28	TRBJ1-2	once
TGTGCCAGCAGTGGGGGACAGGGAATTGAAAAACTGTTTTTT	CASSGGQGIEKLFF	TRBD1	TRBV2	TRBJ1-4	-
TGTGCCAGCAGCCGCCCGGGGATCTACAATGAGCAGTTCTTC	CASSRPGIYNEQFF	-	TRBV7-9	TRBJ2-1	-
TGTGCCACCAGGAGGGGACAGGGCGGTAACTATGGCTACACCTTC	CATRRGQGGNYGYTF	TRBD1	TRBV15	TRBJ1-2	few
TGTGCCAGTAGTGTAGATTTTCCAATCAATCAGCCCCAGCATTTT	CASSVDFPINQPQHF	-	TRBV19	TRBJ1-5	-
TGTGCTAGTGGACCTGACAGGGGAAGTCAGCCCCAGAATTTT	CASGPDRGSQPQNF	TRBD1	TRBV12-5	TRBJ1-5	-
TGCGCCAGCAGGGAGGGTGGAGGGACCCGGATGAACACTGAAGCTTTCTTT	CASREGGGTRMNTEAFF	-	TRBV5-1	TRBJ1-1	-
TGTGCCAGCAGCCAGTCAGGGGGCTATGGCTACACCTTC	CASSQSGGYGYTF	TRBD1	TRBV7-3	TRBJ1-2	-
TGTGCCAGCAGCTTGCGTGGGCAGGGAATGTTTTTT	CASSLRGQGMFF	-	TRBV5-4	TRBJ2-2	-
TGCGCCAGCAGCGGCGCGGGGACTGAAGCTTTCTTT	CASSGAGTEAFF	-	TRBV5-1	TRBJ1-1	once
TGTGCCAGCAGGGACCTGACAGGCGGAGGACAGCCCCAGCATTTT	CASRDLTGGGQPQHF	-	TRBV6-1	TRBJ1-5	few
TGTGCCAGCAGTGAAGTGGCAGGGGGCCACACTGAAGCTTTCTTT	CASSEVAGGHTEAFF	TRBD1	TRBV6-1	TRBJ1-1	many
TGTGCCAGCTCACCACCGGGACAGGGGAATGAAAAACTGTTTTTT	CASSPPGQGNEKLFF	TRBD1	TRBV18	TRBJ1-4	-